Listed below are T cell receptor beta chains from one sample, sequenced in a study of T cell clones after liver transplantation. Method: immunoSEQ multiplex PCR; TCRdb's copy keeps in-frame clones and lacks some. The repertoire holds just under 9,500 clones, with 70% to 85% as singletons. Source: CD8+ T cells from blood, taken at the 22-month timepoint. These receptors originate from a human patient who received a liver transplant. The graft donor may have contributed some T cells. Both conserved end residues are part of each CDR3. A D gene is named only where the DNA matches it firmly. Part of the rows lack a size; the others show once, few, many or a class for expanded clones.

>TRBV6-5|-|TRBJ1-2|14|-
TGTGCCAGCAGTTACGGCAGGGGCGGCTATGGCTACACCTTC
CASSYGRGGYGYTF
>TRBV4-1|TRBD1|TRBJ2-2|15|-
TGCGCCAGCAGCCAAAGGCAGGGGGACACCGGGGAGCTGTTTTTT
CASSQRQGDTGELFF
>TRBV9|-|TRBJ1-5|15|once
TGTGCCAGCAGCCCGTGGGCGAATAGCAATCAGCCCCAGCATTTT
CASSPWANSNQPQHF
>TRBV28|TRBD2|TRBJ2-4|17|-
TGTGCCAGCAGTTTTCATTATCTAGCGGGGGGCAAAAACATTCAGTACTTC
CASSFHYLAGGKNIQYF
>TRBV5-1|-|TRBJ2-2|16|few
TGCGCCAGCAGGGAAACGCGGGTCGCGAACACCGGGGAGCTGTTTTTT
CASRETRVANTGELFF
>TRBV4-1|-|TRBJ2-1|11|-
TGCGCCAGCAGCCAAGAAAATGAGCAGTTCTTC
CASSQENEQFF
>TRBV28|-|TRBJ2-6|13|-
TGTGCCAGCGCTCCGGGGGGGGCCAACGTCCTGACTTTC
CASAPGGANVLTF
>TRBV28|-|TRBJ1-1|14|-
TGTGCCAGCAGTCCAACCGGGACGGTCAGTGAAGCTTTCTTT
CASSPTGTVSEAFF
>TRBV6-1|TRBD2|TRBJ2-2|15|medium-sized
TGTGCCAGCAGTGTTAGCGGGGGGGATACCGGGGAGCTGTTTTTT
CASSVSGGDTGELFF
>TRBV5-5|-|TRBJ2-4|16|-
TGTGCCAGCAGCTTGGTGGGTGGACGGGACAAAAACATTCAGTACTTC
CASSLVGGRDKNIQYF
>TRBV15|-|TRBJ1-2|15|few
TGTGCCACCAGCAGATCCATGGAAGGAATCTATGGCTACACCTTC
CATSRSMEGIYGYTF
>TRBV19|-|TRBJ1-1|12|-
TGTGCCAGTGCCACATGGAACACTGAAGCTTTCTTT
CASATWNTEAFF
>TRBV19|TRBD1|TRBJ1-5|19|once
TGTGCCAGTAGTATCGGTGTTGGGGACAGGGGAGTTGGCAATCAGCCCCAGCATTTT
CASSIGVGDRGVGNQPQHF
>TRBV27|TRBD2|TRBJ2-5|16|-
TGTGCCAGCAGTTTAGAAGCGGGGGGGCCGTGGGAGACCCAGTACTTC
CASSLEAGGPWETQYF
>TRBV7-7|TRBD2|TRBJ2-5|13|few
TGTGCTAGCAGCTTATACGGGAGGGAGACCCAGTACTTC
CASSLYGRETQYF
>TRBV4-2|-|TRBJ1-1|16|-
TGTGCCAGCAGCCTTGGCAGGGGTGATCCTCACACTGAAGCTTTCTTT
CASSLGRGDPHTEAFF
>TRBV7-3|TRBD1|TRBJ2-6|17|-
TGTGCCAGCAGCTTAGGGCAGGGGGCGCCTGGGGCCAACGTCCTGACTTTC
CASSLGQGAPGANVLTF
>TRBV5-8|-|TRBJ2-2|15|once
TGTGCCAGCAGCCTCGACAGAGGGGTCGGCGGGGAGCTGTTTTTT
CASSLDRGVGGELFF
>TRBV5-8|-|TRBJ1-1|12|-
TGTGCCAGCAGCTTCGTCCTCACTGAAGCTTTCTTT
CASSFVLTEAFF
>TRBV5-1|-|TRBJ1-4|14|-
TGCGCCAGCAGCTTGGTTCCAGAGAATGAAAAACTGTTTTTT
CASSLVPENEKLFF
>TRBV4-1|-|TRBJ2-1|15|-
TGCGCCAGCAGTCTAACGGACCTCCGGTGGGGTGAGCAGTTCTTC
CASSLTDLRWGEQFF
>TRBV27|TRBD1|TRBJ1-2|16|medium-sized
TGTGCCAGCAGTTTCTTAGGGACAGCGGGTAACTATGGCTACACCTTC
CASSFLGTAGNYGYTF
>TRBV7-6|-|TRBJ2-1|13|-
TGTGCCAGCAGCTTAGGTTCGGGGAATGAGCAGTTCTTC
CASSLGSGNEQFF
>TRBV2|-|TRBJ1-5|14|few
TGTGCCAGCAGTGGCTACGATAGCAATCAGCCCCAGCATTTT
CASSGYDSNQPQHF
>TRBV27|-|TRBJ1-1|15|-
TGTGCCAGCAGTTTATCCCCAGCACTGAACACTGAAGCTTTCTTT
CASSLSPALNTEAFF
>TRBV11-2|TRBD1|TRBJ1-1|15|few
TGTGCCAGCAGCTTATCCCGGACAGGGGGAACTGAAGCTTTCTTT
CASSLSRTGGTEAFF
>TRBV27|TRBD1|TRBJ1-2|13|-
TGTGCCAGTCGGGACAGCCGGACCTATGGCTACACCTTC
CASRDSRTYGYTF
>TRBV6-6|-|TRBJ1-4|15|-
TGTGCTAGCAGTTACTCGGGGGCCTGGAATGAAAAACTGTTTTTT
CASSYSGAWNEKLFF
>TRBV13|-|TRBJ1-3|18|-
TGTGCCAGCAGCCAACCTCCCGGGGCCGGGGATTCTGGAAACACCATATATTTT
CASSQPPGAGDSGNTIYF
>TRBV27|TRBD1|TRBJ2-5|13|-
TGTGCCAGCAGAGGGACAGACCAAGAGACCCAGTACTTC
CASRGTDQETQYF
>TRBV28|-|TRBJ1-4|14|-
TGTGCCAGCAGCGCCGCGGGGAGTACTGAAAAACTGTTTTTT
CASSAAGSTEKLFF
>TRBV19|-|TRBJ2-7|17|-
TGTGCCAGTAGTATAGCCCCCCCGACAGGAGCGCCATACGAGCAGTACTTC
CASSIAPPTGAPYEQYF
>TRBV7-6|TRBD2|TRBJ2-7|15|-
TGTGCCAGCAGCTTAGAAGCGGGGGGGCTAGGGGAGCAGTACTTC
CASSLEAGGLGEQYF
>TRBV5-1|-|TRBJ2-7|16|-
TGCGCCAGCAGCGAACCAACTGACAGGTCATCCTACGAGCAGTACTTC
CASSEPTDRSSYEQYF
>TRBV14|TRBD2|TRBJ2-5|16|-
TGTGCCAGCAGCCAAGTCTACGGGGGGGCCGGCGGGACCCAGTACTTC
CASSQVYGGAGGTQYF
>TRBV10-2|-|TRBJ2-7|13|-
TGCGCCAGCAGTGAGTCGGCAGCCCACGAGCAGTACTTC
CASSESAAHEQYF
>TRBV27|-|TRBJ1-1|13|-
TGTGCCAGCAGTTTATCAGAGAACACTGAAGCTTTCTTT
CASSLSENTEAFF